Below, 10 T cell receptor beta chains from the same sample are listed, as sequenced in a study of blood T cell repertoires in COVID-19. Method: immunoSEQ multiplex PCR; TCRdb's copy keeps in-frame clones and lacks some. The top ten hold 9.5% to 11% of the sample, which has a few hundred thousand clones, approximately 83% seen once. What was sequenced was peripheral blood. All receptors come from a woman aged 70 to 79 with acute or convalescent COVID-19.

This chain connects TRBV2 to TRBJ2-5, with TRBD2 matching over 9 bases. Germline loops: CDR1 SNHLY, CDR2 FYNNEI. J was trimmed by 5 bases and V by 7 bases; bases with no gene match: 17. The CDR3 runs to 17 residues. CDR3 amino acids: CASTDLAGPNGGETQYF. The CDR3 nucleotides are TGTGCCAGCACGGACCTAGCGGGGCCGAATGGGGGGGAGACCCAGTACTTC.

The chain carries TRBV4-1 and TRBJ1-2; maybe TRBD1 (6 bases). This CDR3 region has 15 residues. V was pared by 4 bases and J by 2 bases, with 14 bases between. The germline gives CDR1 MGHRA, CDR2 YSYEKL. As DNA, the CDR3 is TGCGCCAGCAGCCCGTTTAAGGACAGCAACTATGGCTACACCTTC. Its translation is CASSPFKDSNYGYTF.

The rearrangement links TRBV5-1 to TRBJ1-1; D possibly corresponds to TRBD1 (5 bases). V dropped 3 bases and J dropped 1 base, with 19 bases sitting between them. Germline V lookup: CDR1 SGHRS, CDR2 YFSETQ. This CDR3 has 17 residues. Written as DNA, the CDR3 is TGCGCCAGCAGCTCCGGGGGGTCCTCCCAGGGGAACACTGAAGCTTTCTTT. Translating gives CASSSGGSSQGNTEAFF.

The chain recombines TRBV6-5 with TRBJ1-1; D gene unclear. Trimming shortened V by 9 bases and J by 6 bases, and 14 bases separated the two germline ends. Germline V gene sequence: CDR1 MNHEY, CDR2 SVGAGI. CDR3 length equals 12 residues. CDR3 nucleotides: TGTGCCAGTACACCTGGCGGCGCTGAAGCTTTCTTT. It encodes CASTPGGAEAFF.

In its sample, this clone was seen once. This rearrangement joins TRBV6-5 to TRBJ1-1; the D is unclear. The CDR3 has 15 amino acids. Germline CDR1 is MNHEY and CDR2 is SVGAGI. V gave up 5 bases and J gave up 0 bases, with 13 bases separating them. The CDR3 nucleotides read TGTGCCAGCAGTAGACAACCACGGATGAACACTGAAGCTTTCTTT. Translation gives CASSRQPRMNTEAFF.

The chain recombines TRBV7-3 with TRBJ2-1; 7 bases are a match to TRBD2. Trimming cost V 2 bases and J 2 bases; bases outside gene matches: 3. Germline values: CDR1 SGHTA, CDR2 FQGTGA. The CDR3 has 15 amino acids. CDR3 in DNA: TGTGCCAGCAGCTTATCCGGGGGGACCTACAATGAGCAGTTCTTC. It codes for CASSLSGGTYNEQFF.

J is TRBJ2-3 and V is TRBV5-1; possibly TRBD2 for D (5 bases). CDR3 length equals 14 residues. V lost 7 bases and J lost 4, with 16 bases in between. Germline loops: CDR1 SGHRS, CDR2 YFSETQ. CDR3: CASSLEGVADTQYF. The CDR3 DNA reads TGCGCCAGCTCGTTAGAGGGCGTTGCAGATACGCAGTATTTT.

The rearrangement links TRBV30 to TRBJ1-3, with D possibly TRBD1 on 6 matching bases. Germline values: CDR1 GTSNPN, CDR2 SVGIG (reference sequence). The CDR3 extends over 13 amino acids. V shed 4 bases and J shed 4 bases, with 11 bases lying between them. The CDR3 DNA sequence: TGTGCCTGGACCCGACAGGCCGGAAACACCATATATTTT. Protein sequence: CAWTRQAGNTIYF.

V usage is TRBV11-1 and J usage is TRBJ2-1, with 9 positions matching TRBD1. This CDR3 region has 14 residues. Germline CDR1 and CDR2: SGHAT and FQDESV (reference sequence). V shed 5 bases and J 8 bases; nucleotides not matched to a gene: 7. CDR3 sequence reads: CASSPPDRGYEQFF. The CDR3 DNA reads as TGTGCCAGCAGCCCCCCGGACAGGGGCTATGAGCAGTTCTTC.

This sequence joins TRBV4-1 and TRBJ2-2; 7 positions match TRBD1. V trimming: 2 bases; J trimming: 7 bases; junction bases outside the gene matches: 13. Germline loops: CDR1 MGHRA, CDR2 YSYEKL. CDR3 length: 17 amino acids. CDR3 residues: CASSQRPRQGRFGELFF. For the CDR3, the DNA is TGCGCCAGCAGCCAAAGACCGCGACAGGGACGTTTCGGGGAGCTGTTTTTT.